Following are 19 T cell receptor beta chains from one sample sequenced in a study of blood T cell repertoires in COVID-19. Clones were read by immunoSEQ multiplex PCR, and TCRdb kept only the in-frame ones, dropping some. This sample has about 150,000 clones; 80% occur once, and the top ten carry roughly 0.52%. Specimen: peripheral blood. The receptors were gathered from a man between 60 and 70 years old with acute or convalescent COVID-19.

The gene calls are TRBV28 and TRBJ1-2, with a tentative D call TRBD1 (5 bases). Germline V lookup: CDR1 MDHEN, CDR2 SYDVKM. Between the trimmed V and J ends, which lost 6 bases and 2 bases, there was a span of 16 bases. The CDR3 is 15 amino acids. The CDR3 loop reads CASSRLGTENYGYTF. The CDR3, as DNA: TGTGCCAGCAGCCGACTCGGGACTGAAAACTATGGCTACACCTTC.

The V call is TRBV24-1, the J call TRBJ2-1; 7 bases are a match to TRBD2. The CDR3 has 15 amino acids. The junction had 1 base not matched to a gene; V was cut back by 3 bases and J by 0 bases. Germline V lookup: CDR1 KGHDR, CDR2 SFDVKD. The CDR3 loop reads CATSDGLGSYNEQFF. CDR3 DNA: TGTGCCACCAGTGATGGACTAGGCTCCTACAATGAGCAGTTCTTC.

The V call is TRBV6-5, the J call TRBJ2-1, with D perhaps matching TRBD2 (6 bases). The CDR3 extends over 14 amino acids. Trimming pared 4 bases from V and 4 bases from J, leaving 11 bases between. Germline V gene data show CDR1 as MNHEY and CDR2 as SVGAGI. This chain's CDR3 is CASSLRGEYNEQFF. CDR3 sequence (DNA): TGTGCCAGCAGTTTACGCGGGGAGTACAATGAGCAGTTCTTC.

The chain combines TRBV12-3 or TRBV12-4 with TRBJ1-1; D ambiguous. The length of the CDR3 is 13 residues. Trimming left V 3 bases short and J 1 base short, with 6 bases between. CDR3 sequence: CASSLAQNTEAFF. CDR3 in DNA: TGTGCCAGCAGTTTGGCTCAGAACACTGAAGCTTTCTTT.

This CDR3 reads CASSQPSYTGELFF. The CDR3 DNA reads TGTGCCAGCAGTCAGCCTAGCTACACCGGGGAGCTGTTTTTT. The chain links TRBV6-2 or TRBV6-3 to TRBJ2-2, with D tentatively TRBD2 (5 bases). The germline V and J ends were trimmed by 5 bases and 3 bases, with 10 bases remaining between them. The CDR3 runs 14 residues. Germline V gene sequence: CDR1 MNHEY, CDR2 SVGEGT.

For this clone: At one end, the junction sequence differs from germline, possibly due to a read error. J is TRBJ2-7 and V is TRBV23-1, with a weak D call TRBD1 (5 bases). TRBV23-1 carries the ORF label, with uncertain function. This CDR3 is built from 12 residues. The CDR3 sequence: CASSPRQYQGDF. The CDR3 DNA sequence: TGCGCCAGCAGTCCGCGACAGTACCAAGGGGACTTC.

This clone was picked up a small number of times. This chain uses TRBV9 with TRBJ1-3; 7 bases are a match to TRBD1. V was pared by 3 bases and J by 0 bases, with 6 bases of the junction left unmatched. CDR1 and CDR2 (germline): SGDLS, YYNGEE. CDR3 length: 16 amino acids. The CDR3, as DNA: TGTGCCAGCAGCGCGACGACAGGGAACTCTGGAAACACCATATATTTT. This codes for CASSATTGNSGNTIYF.

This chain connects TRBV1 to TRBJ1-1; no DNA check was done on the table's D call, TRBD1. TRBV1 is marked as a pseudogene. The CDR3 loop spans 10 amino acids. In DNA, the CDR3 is TGCACCAGTTTCCAGGTGGTAGCTTTCTTT. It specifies CTSFQVVAFF.

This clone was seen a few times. The CDR3 loop reads CSASLGYLNYLSSYNEQFF. DNA for the CDR3: TGCAGTGCTAGTCTCGGGTACCTGAACTACTTAAGCTCCTACAATGAGCAGTTCTTC. The chain carries TRBV20-1 and TRBJ2-1, with no clear D. V dropped 3 bases and J dropped 0 bases, with 24 bases sitting between them. Germline-derived CDR1 and CDR2 are DFQATT and SNEGSKA (reference sequence). This CDR3 is 19 amino acids long.

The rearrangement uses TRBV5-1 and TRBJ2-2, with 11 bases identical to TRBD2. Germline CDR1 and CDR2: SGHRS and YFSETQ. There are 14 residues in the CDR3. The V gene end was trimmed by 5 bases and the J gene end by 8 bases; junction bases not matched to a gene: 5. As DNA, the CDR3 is TGCGCCAGCAGGGGACTAGCGGTCCAGGGGGAGCTGTTTTTT. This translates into CASRGLAVQGELFF. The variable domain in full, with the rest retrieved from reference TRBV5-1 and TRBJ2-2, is KAGVTQTPRYLIKTRGQQVTLSCSPISGHRSVSWYQQTPGQGLQFLFEYFSETQRNKGNFPGRFSGRQFSNSRSEMNVSTLELGDSALYLCASRGLAVQGELFFGEGSRLTVL.

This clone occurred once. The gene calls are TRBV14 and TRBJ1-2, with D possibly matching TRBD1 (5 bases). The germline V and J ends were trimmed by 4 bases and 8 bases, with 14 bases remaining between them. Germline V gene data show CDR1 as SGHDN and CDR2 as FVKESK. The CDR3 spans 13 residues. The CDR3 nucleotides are TGTGCCAGCAGCCTCGGAGCGGGGGTCGGCTACACCTTC. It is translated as CASSLGAGVGYTF.

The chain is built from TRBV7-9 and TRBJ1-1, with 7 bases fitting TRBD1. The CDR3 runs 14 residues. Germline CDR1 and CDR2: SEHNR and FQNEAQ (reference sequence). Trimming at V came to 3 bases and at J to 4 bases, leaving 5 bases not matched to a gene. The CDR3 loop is CASSLSSGGTEAFF. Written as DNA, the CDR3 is TGTGCCAGCAGCTTGAGCTCAGGGGGCACTGAAGCTTTCTTT.

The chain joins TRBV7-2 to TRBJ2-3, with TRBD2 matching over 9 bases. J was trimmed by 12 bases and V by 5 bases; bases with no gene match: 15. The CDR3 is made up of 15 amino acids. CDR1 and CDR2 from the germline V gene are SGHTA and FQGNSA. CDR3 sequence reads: CASSDRRGGGAFQYF. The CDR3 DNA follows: TGTGCCAGCAGCGATCGGCGGGGGGGAGGTGCCTTTCAGTATTTT.

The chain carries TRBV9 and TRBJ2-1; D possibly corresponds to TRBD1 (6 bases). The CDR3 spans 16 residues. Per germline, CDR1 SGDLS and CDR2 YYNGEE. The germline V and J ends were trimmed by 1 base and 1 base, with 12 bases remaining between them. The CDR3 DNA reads TGTGCCAGCAGCGTACAGGGGATGGGATCCTACAATGAGCAGTTCTTC. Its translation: CASSVQGMGSYNEQFF.

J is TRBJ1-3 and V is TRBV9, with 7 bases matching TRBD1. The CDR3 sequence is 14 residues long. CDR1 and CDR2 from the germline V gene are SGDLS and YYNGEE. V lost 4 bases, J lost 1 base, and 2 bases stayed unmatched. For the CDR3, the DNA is TGTGCCAGCAGCACACAGGGGTCTGGAAACACCATATATTTT. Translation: CASSTQGSGNTIYF.

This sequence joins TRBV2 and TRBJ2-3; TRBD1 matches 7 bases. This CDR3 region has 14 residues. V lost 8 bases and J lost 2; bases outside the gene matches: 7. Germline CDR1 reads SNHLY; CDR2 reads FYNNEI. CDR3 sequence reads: CASLPGQSTDTQYF. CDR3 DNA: TGTGCCAGCCTGCCGGGACAGTCCACAGATACGCAGTATTTT.

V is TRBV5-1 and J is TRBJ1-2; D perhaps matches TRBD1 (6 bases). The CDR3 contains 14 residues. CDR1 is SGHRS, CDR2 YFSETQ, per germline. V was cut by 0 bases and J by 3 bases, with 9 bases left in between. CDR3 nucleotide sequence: TGCGCCAGCAGCTTGGACCGGACAGACTATGGCTACACCTTC. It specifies CASSLDRTDYGYTF.

CDR3 region: CARGGGEETQYF. CDR3 nucleotides: TGTGCCCGGGGAGGGGGCGAAGAGACCCAGTACTTC. The rearrangement uses TRBV30 and TRBJ2-5, with D perhaps matching TRBD1 or TRBD2 (7 bases each). The CDR3 length is 12 residues. Germline loops: CDR1 GTSNPN, CDR2 SVGIG (reference sequence). V shed 8 bases and J shed 3 bases, with 13 bases lying between them. Based on the CDR3 plus reference TRBV30 and TRBJ2-5, the full variable domain is SQTIHQWPATLVQPVGSPLSLECTVEGTSNPNLYWYRQAAGRGLQLLFYSVGIGQISSEVPQNLSASRPQDRQFILSSKKLLLSDSGFYLCARGGGEETQYFGPGTRLLVL.

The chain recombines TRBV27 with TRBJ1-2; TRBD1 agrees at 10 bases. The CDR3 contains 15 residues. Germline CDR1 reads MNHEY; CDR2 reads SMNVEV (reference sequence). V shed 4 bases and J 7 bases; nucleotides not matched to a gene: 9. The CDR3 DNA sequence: TGTGCCAGCAGTTCGTCCCGGGACAGGGGACGTGGCTACACCTTC. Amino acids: CASSSSRDRGRGYTF.